Following are 20 T cell receptor beta chains from one sample sequenced in a study of blood T cell repertoires in COVID-19. Here immunoSEQ multiplex PCR was the method, and the copy in TCRdb shows in-frame clones only, minus some. The repertoire holds a few hundred thousand clones, roughly four fifths seen once, with around 5% in the top ten. Sequencing was carried out using PBMCs or T cells enriched from blood (not recorded which). These receptors originate from a woman between 50 and 59 years old who had recovered from COVID-19.

The chain recombines TRBV9 with TRBJ2-1, with TRBD2 as a possible D gene (6 bases). This CDR3 has 17 amino acids. Germline assignment: CDR1 SGDLS and CDR2 YYNGEE. Deletions cut 0 bases from V and 8 bases from J, with 21 bases between. For the CDR3, the DNA is TGTGCCAGCAGCGTAGAAGGCGGGATCGGTTTAGGGGATGAGCAGTTCTTC. This gives the protein CASSVEGGIGLGDEQFF.

The chain couples TRBV5-4 to TRBJ2-7; the match to TRBD2 covers 13 bases. After removal of 4 bases from V and 4 bases from J, the junction contained 5 bases not matched to a gene. The CDR3 consists of 15 residues. Germline V gene sequence: CDR1 SGHNT, CDR2 YYREEE (reference sequence). CDR3 loop: CASSPGTSGIYEQYF. CDR3 coding DNA: TGTGCCAGCAGCCCCGGGACTAGCGGGATTTACGAGCAGTACTTC.

The rearrangement uses TRBV5-4 and TRBJ2-1; possible D gene TRBD2, 5 bases. V gave up 1 base and J gave up 4 bases, with 12 bases separating them. This CDR3 has 15 residues. Germline assignment: CDR1 SGHNT and CDR2 YYREEE (reference sequence). CDR3 nucleotide sequence: TGTGCCAGCAGCTTGAGCGCCTCGGGGTACAATGAGCAGTTCTTC. This translates into CASSLSASGYNEQFF. Filled out from reference TRBV5-4 and TRBJ2-1, the complete variable domain reads ETGVTQSPTHLIKTRGQQVTLRCSSQSGHNTVSWYQQALGQGPQFIFQYYREEENGRGNFPPRFSGLQFPNYSSELNVNALELDDSALYLCASSLSASGYNEQFFGPGTRLTVL.

The genes are TRBV7-3 and TRBJ1-1, with 7 bases lining up with TRBD1. The CDR3 runs to 15 residues. Germline V gene sequence: CDR1 SGHTA, CDR2 FQGTGA. The ends lost 5 bases at V and 3 bases at J; junction bases unmatched: 9. CDR3 nucleotides: TGTGCCAGCAGCCCGACCGGGCAGGGGGACACTGAAGCTTTCTTT. This gives the protein CASSPTGQGDTEAFF. Together with reference TRBV7-3 and TRBJ1-1, the CDR3 gives the full variable domain: GAGVSQTPSNKVTEKGKYVELRCDPISGHTALYWYRQSLGQGPEFLIYFQGTGAADDSGLPNDRFFAVRPEGSVSTLKIQRTERGDSAVYLCASSPTGQGDTEAFFGQGTRLTVV.

V and J are TRBV5-4 and TRBJ2-5; TRBD2 agrees at 8 bases. Germline lookup yields CDR1 SGHNT and CDR2 YYREEE (reference sequence). Trimming took 4 bases from V and 4 from J; bases not matched to a gene: 9. The CDR3 is 15 amino acids. Here the CDR3 reads CASSPRGGGPETQYF. CDR3 bases: TGTGCCAGCAGCCCGAGAGGCGGGGGGCCAGAGACCCAGTACTTC.

This chain connects TRBV7-9 to TRBJ1-3, with TRBD1 matching 9 bases. The germline CDR1 and CDR2 sequences are SEHNR and FQNEAQ (reference sequence). The CDR3 has 15 amino acids. Losses at the gene ends were 5 bases for V and 8 bases for J; bases not matched to a gene: 10. CDR3 in amino acids: CASSPPRGQGYTIYF. The CDR3 bases are TGTGCCAGCAGCCCACCCCGGGGACAGGGATACACCATATATTTT.

J is TRBJ2-1 and V is TRBV9, with 11 nucleotides matching TRBD2. Germline V gives CDR1 SGDLS, CDR2 YYNGEE. The CDR3 loop spans 14 amino acids. V dropped 2 bases and J dropped 7; count of bases not matched to a gene: 2. The chain's CDR3 is CASSVSGRENEQFF. The CDR3 region has the DNA TGTGCCAGCAGCGTTAGCGGGAGGGAGAATGAGCAGTTCTTC.

The V and J genes are TRBV5-6 and TRBJ2-4, with TRBD2 matching over 9 bases. The J segment lost 8 bases and the V segment lost 4 bases, leaving 4 bases of the junction unmatched. Per germline, CDR1 SGHDT and CDR2 YYEEEE. CDR3 length equals 13 residues. DNA of the CDR3: TGTGCCAGCAGCCAGCGGGGGGCGGACATTCAGTACTTC. The encoded protein is CASSQRGADIQYF.

The gene calls are TRBV12-3 or TRBV12-4 and TRBJ1-3; D possibly corresponds to TRBD1 (5 bases). V dropped 4 bases and J dropped 9 bases, with 10 bases sitting between them. This CDR3 has 12 residues. The CDR3 loop is CASSSQGLTIYF. The CDR3 nucleotides read TGTGCCAGCAGTTCCCAGGGACTCACCATATATTTT.

The V call is TRBV5-8, the J call TRBJ1-5, with a tentative D call TRBD1 (5 bases). This CDR3 contains 16 residues. Per the germline V gene, CDR1 is SGHTS and CDR2 is YDEGEE. V dropped 2 bases and J dropped 4 bases, with 16 bases sitting between them. The CDR3 region is CASSLLQAGRNQPQHF. The CDR3 DNA follows: TGTGCCAGCAGCTTACTACAGGCTGGGAGGAATCAGCCCCAGCATTTT.

The genes are TRBV18 and TRBJ1-2; 8 bases match TRBD1. Germline CDR1 is KGHSH and CDR2 is LQKENI. This CDR3 region has 17 residues. V lost 1 base, J lost 1 base, and 8 bases stayed unmatched. The CDR3 DNA is TGTGCCAGCTCACCACTCCACGGACAGGGTTTTAACTATGGCTACACCTTC. Its protein product is CASSPLHGQGFNYGYTF. The variable domain in full, completed from reference TRBV18 and TRBJ1-2, reads NAGVMQNPRHLVRRRGQEARLRCSPMKGHSHVYWYRQLPEEGLKFMVYLQKENIIDESGMPKERFSAEFPKEGPSILRIQQVVRGDSAAYFCASSPLHGQGFNYGYTFGSGTRLTVV.

V usage is TRBV7-2 and J usage is TRBJ2-7; D perhaps matches TRBD2 (5 bases). V was clipped by 5 bases and J by 11 bases, with 19 bases between them. The germline CDR1 and CDR2 sequences are SGHTA and FQGNSA. This CDR3 spans 13 amino acids. The CDR3: CASSQSTTAAEYF. As DNA, the CDR3 is TGTGCCAGCAGCCAATCGACTACGGCTGCCGAGTACTTC.

In DNA form, the CDR3 reads TGTGCCAGCAGTTTTTCCGGGGACTATGGCTACACCTTC. This sequence encodes CASSFSGDYGYTF. This chain connects TRBV12-3 or TRBV12-4 to TRBJ1-2; no clear D gene. Trimming took off 3 bases at V and 3 bases at J, with 8 bases between the two ends. The CDR3 has 13 residues.

The gene calls are TRBV27 and TRBJ1-2; D remains ambiguous. Germline CDR1 and CDR2: MNHEY and SMNVEV (reference sequence). The CDR3 extends over 15 amino acids. The germline V and J ends were trimmed by 6 bases and 7 bases, with 21 bases remaining between them. For the CDR3, the DNA is TGTGCCAGCAGCCTCACTTCCGGTGGGCACTCTGGCTACACCTTC. Translation: CASSLTSGGHSGYTF.

This chain links TRBV29-1 with TRBJ2-5; 11 bases match TRBD2. V dropped 7 bases and J dropped 1; count of bases not matched to a gene: 2. The CDR3 consists of 13 residues. Per germline, CDR1 SQVTM and CDR2 ANQGSEA. CDR3 nucleotides: TGCAGCGCTAGCGGGGGGCCCCAAGAGACCCAGTACTTC. This sequence encodes CSASGGPQETQYF.

The V gene is TRBV11-2, the J gene TRBJ1-3; TRBD1 matches 9 bases. Germline CDR1 reads SGHAT; CDR2 reads FQNNGV. There are 15 residues in the CDR3. After removal of 1 base from V and 6 bases from J, the junction contained 4 bases not matched to a gene. DNA for the CDR3: TGTGCCAGCAGCTTAGGAACAGGGGGCATAAACACCATATATTTT. It is translated as CASSLGTGGINTIYF.

The chain employs TRBV7-2 and TRBJ2-1; 7 bases align to TRBD2. This CDR3 region has 15 residues. Germline assignment: CDR1 SGHTA and CDR2 FQGNSA. The J segment lost 5 bases and the V segment lost 1 base, leaving 5 bases of the junction unmatched. CDR3 sequence (DNA): TGTGCCAGCAGCTTAGTGGCGGGAGTTAACAATGAGCAGTTCTTC. Its translation: CASSLVAGVNNEQFF.

The CDR3 sequence: CAWASGTSAQYF. CDR3 DNA sequence: TGTGCCTGGGCCTCCGGGACTAGTGCCCAGTACTTC. The rearrangement joins TRBV30 to TRBJ2-5; TRBD2 agrees at 8 bases. The J segment lost 9 bases and the V segment lost 5 bases, leaving 8 bases of the junction unmatched. This CDR3 is 12 amino acids long. CDR1 is GTSNPN and CDR2 is SVGIG in the germline V gene (reference sequence).

This rearrangement joins TRBV27 to TRBJ2-5; D is possibly TRBD2 (5 bases). Germline-derived CDR1 and CDR2 are MNHEY and SMNVEV (reference sequence). With 5 bases removed from V and 1 base from J, the gap between germline ends came to 11 bases. The CDR3 is made up of 14 amino acids. The CDR3 is CASSPNRGQETQYF. CDR3 in DNA: TGTGCCAGCAGTCCCAACCGGGGCCAAGAGACCCAGTACTTC.

J is TRBJ2-1 and V is TRBV20-1, with 14 bases matching TRBD2. This CDR3 has 18 residues. V lost 3 bases and J lost 0; bases outside the gene matches: 7. Germline loops: CDR1 DFQATT, CDR2 SNEGSKA (reference sequence). The CDR3 spells CSASGGTSGSYSYNEQFF. CDR3 DNA: TGCAGTGCTAGTGGGGGGACTAGCGGGAGCTACTCCTACAATGAGCAGTTCTTC.